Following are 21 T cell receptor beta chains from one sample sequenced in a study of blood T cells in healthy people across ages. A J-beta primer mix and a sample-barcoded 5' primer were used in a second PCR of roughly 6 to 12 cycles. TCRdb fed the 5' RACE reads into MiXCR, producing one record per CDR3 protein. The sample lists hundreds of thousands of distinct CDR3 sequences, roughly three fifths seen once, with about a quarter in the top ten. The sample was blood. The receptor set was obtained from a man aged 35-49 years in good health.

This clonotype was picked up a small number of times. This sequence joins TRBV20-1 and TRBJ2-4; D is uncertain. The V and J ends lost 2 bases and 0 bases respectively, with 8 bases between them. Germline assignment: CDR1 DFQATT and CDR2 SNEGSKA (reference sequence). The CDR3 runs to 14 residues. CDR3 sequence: CSARPGLAKNIQYF. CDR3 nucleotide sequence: TGCAGTGCTAGACCCGGATTAGCCAAAAACATTCAGTACTTC.

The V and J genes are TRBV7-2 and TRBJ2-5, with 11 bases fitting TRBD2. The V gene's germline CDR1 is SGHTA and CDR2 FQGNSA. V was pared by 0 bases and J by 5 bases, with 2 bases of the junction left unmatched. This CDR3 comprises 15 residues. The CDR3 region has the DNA TGTGCCAGCAGCTTAGCTAGCGGGAGGGTGGAGACCCAGTACTTC. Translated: CASSLASGRVETQYF.

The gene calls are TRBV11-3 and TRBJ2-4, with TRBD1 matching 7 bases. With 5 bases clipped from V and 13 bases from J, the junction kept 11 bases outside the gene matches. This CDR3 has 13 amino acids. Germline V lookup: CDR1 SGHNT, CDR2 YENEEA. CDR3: CASSGQAAGGQYF. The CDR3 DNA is TGTGCCAGCAGCGGCCAGGCGGCAGGGGGACAGTACTTC.

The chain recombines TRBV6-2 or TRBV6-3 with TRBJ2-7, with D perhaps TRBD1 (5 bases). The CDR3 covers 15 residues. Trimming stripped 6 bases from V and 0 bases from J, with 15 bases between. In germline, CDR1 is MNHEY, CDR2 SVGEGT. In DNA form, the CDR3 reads TGTGCCAGCAGCGTTGGACATTCGAGCTCCTACGAGCAGTACTTC. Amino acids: CASSVGHSSSYEQYF.

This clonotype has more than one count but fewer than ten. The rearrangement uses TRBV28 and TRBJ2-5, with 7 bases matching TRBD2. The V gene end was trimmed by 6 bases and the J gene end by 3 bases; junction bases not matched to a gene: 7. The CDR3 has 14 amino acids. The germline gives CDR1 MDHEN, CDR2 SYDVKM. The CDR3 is CASRPGRAEETQYF. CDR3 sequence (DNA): TGTGCCAGCAGACCGGGGAGGGCAGAAGAGACCCAGTACTTC.

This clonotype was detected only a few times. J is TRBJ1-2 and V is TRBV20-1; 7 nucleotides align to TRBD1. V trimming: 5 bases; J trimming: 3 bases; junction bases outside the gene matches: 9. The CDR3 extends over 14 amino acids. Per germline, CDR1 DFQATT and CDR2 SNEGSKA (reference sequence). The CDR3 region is CSAVLQGFDYGYTF. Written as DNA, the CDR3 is TGCAGTGCTGTTTTACAGGGGTTTGACTATGGCTACACCTTC.

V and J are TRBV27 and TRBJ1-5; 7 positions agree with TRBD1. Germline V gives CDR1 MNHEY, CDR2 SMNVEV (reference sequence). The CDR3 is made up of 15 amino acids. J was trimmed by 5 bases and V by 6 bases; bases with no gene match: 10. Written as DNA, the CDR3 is TGTGCCAGCAGAAAGGGACAGTGGTTCGATCAGCCCCAGCATTTT. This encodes CASRKGQWFDQPQHF.

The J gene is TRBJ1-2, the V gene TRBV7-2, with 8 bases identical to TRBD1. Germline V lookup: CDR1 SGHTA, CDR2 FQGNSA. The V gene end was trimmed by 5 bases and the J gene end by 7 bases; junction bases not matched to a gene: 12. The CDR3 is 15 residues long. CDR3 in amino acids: CASSPRTGQSVGYTF. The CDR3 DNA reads TGTGCCAGCAGCCCCCGGACAGGGCAGAGTGTTGGCTACACCTTC. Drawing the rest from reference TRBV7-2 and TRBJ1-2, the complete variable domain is GAGVSQSPSNKVTEKGKDVELRCDPISGHTALYWYRQSLGQGLEFLIYFQGNSAPDKSGLPSDRFSAERTGGSVSTLTIQRTQQEDSAVYLCASSPRTGQSVGYTFGSGTRLTVV.

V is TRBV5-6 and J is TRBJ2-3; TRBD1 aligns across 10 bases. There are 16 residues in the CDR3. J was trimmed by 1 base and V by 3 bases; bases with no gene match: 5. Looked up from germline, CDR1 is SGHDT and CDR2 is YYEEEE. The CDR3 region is CASSSSGTGGTDTQYF. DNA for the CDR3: TGTGCCAGCAGCTCCTCCGGGACAGGGGGCACAGATACGCAGTATTTT.

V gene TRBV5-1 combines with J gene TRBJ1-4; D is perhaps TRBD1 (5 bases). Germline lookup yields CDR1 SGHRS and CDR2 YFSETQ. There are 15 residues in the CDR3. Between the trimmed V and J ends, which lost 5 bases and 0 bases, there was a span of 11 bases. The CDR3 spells CASRIPGATNEKLFF. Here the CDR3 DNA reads TGCGCCAGCAGGATTCCGGGGGCAACTAATGAAAAACTGTTTTTT.

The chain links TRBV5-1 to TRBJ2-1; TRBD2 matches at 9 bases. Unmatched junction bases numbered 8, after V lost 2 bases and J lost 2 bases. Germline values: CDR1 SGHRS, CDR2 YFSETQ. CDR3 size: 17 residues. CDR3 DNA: TGCGCCAGCAGCTTAAACTTAGCGGGAGCTACCTACAATGAGCAGTTCTTC. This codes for CASSLNLAGATYNEQFF.

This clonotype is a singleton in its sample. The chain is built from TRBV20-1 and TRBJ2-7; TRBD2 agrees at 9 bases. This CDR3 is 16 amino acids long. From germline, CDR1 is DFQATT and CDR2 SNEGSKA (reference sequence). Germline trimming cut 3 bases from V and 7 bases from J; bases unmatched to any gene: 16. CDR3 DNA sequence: TGCAGTGCTAGGACACTTCTAGCGGGAAGGGGCGATGAGCAGTACTTC. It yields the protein CSARTLLAGRGDEQYF.

CDR3 nucleotide sequence: TGTGCCAGCAGCTGGGCTGAGAATGAGCAGTTCTTC. It yields the protein CASSWAENEQFF. The chain couples TRBV7-9 to TRBJ2-1; no reliable D call. Germline V CDR1 and CDR2: SEHNR, FQNEAQ (reference sequence). V lost 4 bases and J lost 7, with 8 bases in between. The CDR3 is 12 amino acids.

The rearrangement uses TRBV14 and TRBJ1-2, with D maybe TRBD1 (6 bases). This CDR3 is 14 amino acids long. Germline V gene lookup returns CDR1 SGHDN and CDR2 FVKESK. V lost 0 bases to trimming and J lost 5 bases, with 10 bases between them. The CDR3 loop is CASSQDIGGYGYTF. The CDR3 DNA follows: TGTGCCAGCAGCCAAGATATAGGGGGGTATGGCTACACCTTC.

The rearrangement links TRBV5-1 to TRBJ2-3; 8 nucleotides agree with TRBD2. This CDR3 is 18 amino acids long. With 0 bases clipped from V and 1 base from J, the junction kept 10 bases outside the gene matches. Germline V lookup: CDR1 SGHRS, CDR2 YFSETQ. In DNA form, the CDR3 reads TGCGCCAGCAGCTTGGCCCCCGTGGGTAGCGGGGGCACAGATACGCAGTATTTT. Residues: CASSLAPVGSGGTDTQYF.

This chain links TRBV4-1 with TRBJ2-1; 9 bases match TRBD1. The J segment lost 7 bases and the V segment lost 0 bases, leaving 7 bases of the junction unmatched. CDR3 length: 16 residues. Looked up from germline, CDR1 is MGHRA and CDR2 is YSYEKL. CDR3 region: CASSQDLDRGKNEQFF. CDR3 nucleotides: TGCGCCAGCAGCCAAGATTTGGACAGGGGAAAAAATGAGCAGTTCTTC.

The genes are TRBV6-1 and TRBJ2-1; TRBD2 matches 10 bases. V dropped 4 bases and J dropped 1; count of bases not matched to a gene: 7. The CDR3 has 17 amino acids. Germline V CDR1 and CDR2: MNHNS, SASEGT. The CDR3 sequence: CASSGWTSGLSYNEQFF. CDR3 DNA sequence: TGTGCCAGCAGTGGGTGGACTAGCGGCCTATCCTACAATGAGCAGTTCTTC.

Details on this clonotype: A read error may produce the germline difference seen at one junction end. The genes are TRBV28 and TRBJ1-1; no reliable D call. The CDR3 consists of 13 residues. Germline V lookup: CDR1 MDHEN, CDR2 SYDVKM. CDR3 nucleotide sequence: TGTGTCAGCAAAGAGGAGGTAAACACTGAAGCTTTCTTT. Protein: CVSKEEVNTEAFF.

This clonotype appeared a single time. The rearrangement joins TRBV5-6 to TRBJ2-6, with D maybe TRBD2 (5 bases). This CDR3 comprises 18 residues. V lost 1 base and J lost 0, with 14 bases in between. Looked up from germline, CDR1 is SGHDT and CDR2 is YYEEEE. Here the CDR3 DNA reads TGTGCCAGCAGCTTGCCCCCAGGCGGGCCCTCTGGGGCCAACGTCCTGACTTTC. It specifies CASSLPPGGPSGANVLTF. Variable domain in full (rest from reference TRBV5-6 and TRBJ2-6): DAGVTQSPTHLIKTRGQQVTLRCSPKSGHDTVSWYQQALGQGPQFIFQYYEEEERQRGNFPDRFSGHQFPNYSSELNVNALLLGDSALYLCASSLPPGGPSGANVLTFGAGSRLTVL.

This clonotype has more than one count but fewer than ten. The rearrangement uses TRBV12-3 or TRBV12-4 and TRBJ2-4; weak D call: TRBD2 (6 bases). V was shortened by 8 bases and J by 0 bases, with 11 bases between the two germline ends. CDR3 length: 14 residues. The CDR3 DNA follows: TGTGCCAGCCGGATGGGACTAGCCAAAAACATTCAGTACTTC. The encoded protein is CASRMGLAKNIQYF.

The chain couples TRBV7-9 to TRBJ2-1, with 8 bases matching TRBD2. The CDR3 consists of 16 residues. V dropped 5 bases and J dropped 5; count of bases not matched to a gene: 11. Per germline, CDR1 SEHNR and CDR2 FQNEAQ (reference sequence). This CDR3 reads CASSLGRAGGHNEQFF. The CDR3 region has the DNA TGTGCCAGCAGCCTCGGGAGGGCGGGAGGTCACAATGAGCAGTTCTTC.